The 6 T cell receptor beta chains below were found in one sample sequenced in a study of blood T cells in healthy people across ages. Through a sample-barcoded 5' primer and a J-beta primer mix, a second PCR was run for roughly 6 to 11 cycles. TCRdb reanalysed the 5' RACE reads using MiXCR and keeps one entry per CDR3 protein. Found here are 950,000 to 1,200,000 distinct CDR3 sequences, around two fifths of them singletons; the top ten hold under 15%. Sequencing was performed on blood. These receptors were taken from a young man in good health.

V is TRBV4-1 and J is TRBJ2-3; D unresolved. Trimming stripped 3 bases from V and 6 bases from J, with 7 bases between. Germline V lookup: CDR1 MGHRA, CDR2 YSYEKL. CDR3 length: 12 amino acids. The CDR3 reads CASSQPWDTQYF. CDR3 DNA sequence: TGCGCCAGCAGCCAGCCTTGGGATACGCAGTATTTT.

This clonotype was picked up many times. The chain couples TRBV10-3 to TRBJ1-2, with D possibly TRBD1 on 5 matching bases. Germline V gene data show CDR1 as ENHRY and CDR2 as SYGVKD. This CDR3 contains 14 residues. V gave up 2 bases and J gave up 4 bases, with 11 bases separating them. The CDR3 coding sequence is TGTGCCATCAGTGAGACCGGGGCCAGCTATGGCTACACCTTC. Its translation: CAISETGASYGYTF.

There are many counts of this clonotype. The V gene is TRBV20-1, the J gene TRBJ1-1; 7 bases align to TRBD1. The J segment lost 3 bases and the V segment lost 0 bases, leaving 7 bases of the junction unmatched. CDR3 size: 15 residues. The germline CDR1 and CDR2 sequences are DFQATT and SNEGSKA (reference sequence). Written as DNA, the CDR3 is TGCAGTGCTAGAGAAAGGGGGCGAGTATACACTGAAGCTTTCTTT. Its protein product is CSARERGRVYTEAFF.

V gene TRBV6-5 combines with J gene TRBJ2-5; D is possibly TRBD1 (5 bases). CDR3 length equals 14 residues. The ends were cut back, 3 bases at V and 7 bases at J, with 15 bases in the middle. Germline CDR1 MNHEY, CDR2 SVGAGI. CDR3 coding DNA: TGTGCCAGCAGTTATGATCGCTACACAGGGACCCAGTACTTC. The encoded protein is CASSYDRYTGTQYF.

In this sample, this clonotype turned up a few times. The chain employs TRBV6-2 or TRBV6-3 and TRBJ2-2, with 11 bases identical to TRBD1. Germline V CDR1 and CDR2: MNHEY, SVGEGT. The CDR3 is made up of 16 amino acids. With V trimmed by 8 bases and J by 7 bases, 12 bases remained unmatched. CDR3 sequence (DNA): TGTGCCAGCCGAACCTCAGGACAGGGGGCGATCGGGGAGCTGTTTTTT. Residues: CASRTSGQGAIGELFF.

This rearrangement joins TRBV6-5 to TRBJ1-1; 7 bases are shared with TRBD1. From germline, CDR1 is MNHEY and CDR2 SVGAGI. Unmatched junction bases numbered 5, after V lost 4 bases and J lost 9 bases. The CDR3 length is 12 residues. In DNA, the CDR3 is TGTGCCAGCAGTTCCGACAGGGATAAAGCTTTCTTT. Protein product: CASSSDRDKAFF.